The 14 T cell receptor beta chains reported below all come from one sample, sequenced in a study of cytomegalovirus exposure and HLA in healthy donors. With 60 Vbeta and 13 Jbeta primers, the PCR was carried out. Profiling relied on immunoSEQ multiplex PCR, and the TCRdb table lists in-frame clones only, not all of them. Of roughly 120,000 clones listed, approximately 15% were seen once; the top ten hold roughly 2%. Sequencing used PBMCs. Receptors were obtained from a woman under 30 in good health and CMV-seronegative.

This clone has more than one count but fewer than ten. V gene TRBV15 combines with J gene TRBJ1-1; 8 nucleotides agree with TRBD1. There are 14 residues in the CDR3. Per the germline V gene, CDR1 is LNHNV and CDR2 is YYDKDF (reference sequence). V dropped 6 bases and J dropped 1; count of bases not matched to a gene: 4. DNA for the CDR3: TGTGCCACCAGTCGGACAGGGCAGAACACTGAAGCTTTCTTT. Translated, it gives CATSRTGQNTEAFF. The whole variable domain, filled in from reference TRBV15 and TRBJ1-1, reads DAMVIQNPRYQVTQFGKPVTLSCSQTLNHNVMYWYQQKSSQAPKLLFHYYDKDFNNEADTPDNFQSRRPNTSFCFLDIRSPGLGDTAMYLCATSRTGQNTEAFFGQGTRLTVV.

The J gene is TRBJ1-1, the V gene TRBV28; 7 bases map to TRBD1. The CDR3 loop spans 12 amino acids. The V segment lost 8 bases and the J segment 1 base; nucleotides outside the gene matches: 1. Germline V CDR1 and CDR2: MDHEN, SYDVKM. The CDR3 DNA is TGTGCCAGCGGACAGGCGAACACTGAAGCTTTCTTT. This codes for CASGQANTEAFF.

The chain has TRBV19 and TRBJ2-7; TRBD2 is a possible D gene (6 bases). The CDR3 sequence is 14 residues long. CDR1 is LNHDA, CDR2 SQIVND, per germline (reference sequence). V gave up 7 bases and J gave up 0 bases, with 13 bases separating them. The CDR3 protein is CASTPRGSSYEQYF. The DNA of the CDR3 is TGTGCCAGTACCCCACGGGGGAGCTCCTACGAGCAGTACTTC.

This clone was picked up a small number of times. This sequence joins TRBV30 and TRBJ2-1, with 12 bases aligning to TRBD2. CDR3 length: 16 amino acids. Germline assignment: CDR1 GTSNPN and CDR2 SVGIG (reference sequence). Trimming at V came to 3 bases and at J to 7 bases, leaving 10 bases not matched to a gene. This CDR3 reads CAWSPPGLAGFNEQFF. CDR3 in DNA: TGTGCCTGGAGCCCCCCCGGACTAGCGGGATTTAATGAGCAGTTCTTC.

This chain connects TRBV5-4 to TRBJ1-1, with D possibly matching TRBD1 (5 bases). The CDR3 loop spans 15 amino acids. The germline V gene encodes CDR1 SGHNT and CDR2 YYREEE (reference sequence). Trimming removed 0 bases from V and 0 bases from J, with 9 bases in between. The CDR3 loop is CASSLGGILNTEAFF. In nucleotides, the CDR3 is TGTGCCAGCAGCTTGGGGGGCATATTGAACACTGAAGCTTTCTTT.

The gene calls are TRBV30 and TRBJ1-1; D is undetermined. The CDR3 covers 13 residues. Deletions cut 1 base from V and 4 bases from J, with 10 bases between. Germline assignment: CDR1 GTSNPN and CDR2 SVGIG (reference sequence). The CDR3 sequence is CAWSADSGTEAFF. CDR3 sequence (DNA): TGTGCCTGGAGTGCGGACTCGGGCACTGAAGCTTTCTTT.

The chain is built from TRBV7-8 and TRBJ2-7; TRBD2 matches 7 bases. Germline-derived CDR1 and CDR2 are SGHVS and FQNEAQ. CDR3 length equals 17 residues. The V gene end was trimmed by 5 bases and the J gene end by 3 bases; junction bases not matched to a gene: 16. CDR3 residues: CASSPLGGRGRIYEQYF. The CDR3 DNA follows: TGTGCCAGCAGCCCACTGGGAGGGAGGGGCCGTATCTACGAGCAGTACTTC. Looking up the rest from reference TRBV7-8 and TRBJ2-7 gives the full variable domain: GAGVSQSPRYKVAKRGQDVALRCDPISGHVSLFWYQQALGQGPEFLTYFQNEAQLDKSGLPSDRFFAERPEGSVSTLKIQRTQQEDSAVYLCASSPLGGRGRIYEQYFGPGTRLTVT.

This clone was detected a few times. This sequence joins TRBV28 and TRBJ1-1, with TRBD1 as a possible D gene (5 bases). Trimming left V 6 bases short and J 5 bases short, with 13 bases between. The CDR3 has 13 amino acids. Per the germline V gene, CDR1 is MDHEN and CDR2 is SYDVKM. For the CDR3, the DNA is TGTGCCAGCAGCTTGGGGCGCCGGACTGAAGCTTTCTTT. Translated: CASSLGRRTEAFF.

The genes are TRBV7-2 and TRBJ1-1; 7 nucleotides align to TRBD1. J gave up 1 base and V 5 bases, and 7 bases lay outside the gene matches. CDR3 size: 15 residues. Germline CDR1 SGHTA, CDR2 FQGNSA. CDR3 sequence (DNA): TGTGCCAGCAGCCCCTCGGGACAGCCGAACACTGAAGCTTTCTTT. Protein: CASSPSGQPNTEAFF.

This clone was found a few times. This chain joins TRBV7-8 and TRBJ2-5; 12 bases match TRBD2. V lost 5 bases to trimming and J lost 1 base; unmatched junction nucleotides: 5. This CDR3 is 16 amino acids long. Germline-derived CDR1 and CDR2 are SGHVS and FQNEAQ. The CDR3 region is CASSLSLAGGQETQYF. The DNA for the CDR3 is TGTGCCAGCAGCCTTTCACTAGCGGGAGGCCAAGAGACCCAGTACTTC.

This clone was observed a handful of times. The V call is TRBV9, the J call TRBJ2-1, with a possible D match to TRBD2 (5 bases). Germline-derived CDR1 and CDR2 are SGDLS and YYNGEE. Trimming removed 4 bases at V and 4 bases at J, with 9 bases between. The CDR3 spans 13 residues. The CDR3 protein is CASSPTSYNEQFF. CDR3 sequence (DNA): TGTGCCAGCAGCCCCACTAGTTACAATGAGCAGTTCTTC.

The rearrangement links TRBV4-1 to TRBJ1-5, with TRBD1 identical over 10 bases. J gave up 2 bases and V 1 base, and 2 bases lay outside the gene matches. Germline V gene data show CDR1 as MGHRA and CDR2 as YSYEKL. The CDR3 runs 16 residues. The CDR3 region has the DNA TGCGCCAGCAGCCAAGTAGGACAGGGGGGCAATCAGCCCCAGCATTTT. This gives the protein CASSQVGQGGNQPQHF.

This clone was counted between two and nine times. V is TRBV9 and J is TRBJ2-5, with D possibly being TRBD1 (5 bases). Germline V gene lookup returns CDR1 SGDLS and CDR2 YYNGEE. There are 14 residues in the CDR3. Trimming took off 0 bases at V and 1 base at J, with 7 bases between the two ends. The CDR3 reads CASSVAGFQETQYF. The CDR3 nucleotides read TGTGCCAGCAGCGTAGCAGGGTTCCAAGAGACCCAGTACTTC.

This clone was observed a few times. This chain links TRBV18 with TRBJ1-2; D unclear. Trimming shortened V by 0 bases and J by 0 bases, and 5 bases separated the two germline ends. The CDR3 runs to 14 residues. Germline V lookup: CDR1 KGHSH, CDR2 LQKENI. The CDR3 nucleotides are TGTGCCAGCTCACCACCCGTAGCTAACTATGGCTACACCTTC. Encoded protein: CASSPPVANYGYTF.